Each of the 11 T cell receptor beta chains below was sequenced from the same sample in a study of blood T cell repertoires in COVID-19. This table comes from immunoSEQ multiplex PCR, and its TCRdb copy is limited to in-frame clones, with some not included. The sample lists hundreds of thousands of clones, around 82% occurring once. The sample comprised PBMCs or T cells enriched from blood (not recorded which). Receptors originate from a man aged 30 to 45 with acute COVID-19.

The V gene is TRBV9, the J gene TRBJ2-7, with 14 bases aligning to TRBD2. CDR1 SGDLS and CDR2 YYNGEE come from the germline V gene. Trimming at V came to 4 bases and at J to 5 bases, leaving 8 bases not matched to a gene. The CDR3 covers 16 residues. The CDR3: CASSSGTSGGGHEQYF. Written as DNA, the CDR3 is TGTGCCAGCAGCTCCGGGACTAGCGGGGGTGGCCACGAGCAGTACTTC.

The V and J genes are TRBV5-6 and TRBJ2-7; 8 positions agree with TRBD1. CDR3 length: 15 residues. CDR1 and CDR2 (germline): SGHDT, YYEEEE. V shed 1 base and J 5 bases; nucleotides not matched to a gene: 8. In DNA form, the CDR3 reads TGTGCCAGCAGCTTGCGCGGACAGGGTCTCCACGAGCAGTACTTC. Protein sequence: CASSLRGQGLHEQYF.

The CDR3 loop reads CASSLDRASTEAFF. DNA for the CDR3: TGTGCCAGCAGCTTGGACAGGGCGAGCACTGAAGCTTTCTTT. The V call is TRBV13, the J call TRBJ1-1; TRBD1 agrees at 8 bases. Germline V gene lookup returns CDR1 PRHDT and CDR2 FYEKMQ (reference sequence). The CDR3 contains 14 residues. V lost 3 bases to trimming and J lost 4 bases; unmatched junction nucleotides: 4.

This clone was counted a few times. The rearrangement joins TRBV5-1 to TRBJ2-7, with 7 positions matching TRBD1. In germline, CDR1 is SGHRS, CDR2 YFSETQ. The CDR3 is 15 amino acids. Trimming at V came to 1 base and at J to 1 base, leaving 5 bases not matched to a gene. The CDR3: CASSLYGTVSYEQYF. CDR3 DNA: TGCGCCAGCAGCTTGTACGGGACAGTTTCCTACGAGCAGTACTTC.

The J gene is TRBJ2-4, the V gene TRBV15, with 9 bases that match TRBD2. V trimming: 0 bases; J trimming: 5 bases; junction bases outside the gene matches: 14. This CDR3 spans 19 amino acids. The germline V gene encodes CDR1 LNHNV and CDR2 YYDKDF (reference sequence). CDR3 loop: CATSRDRNGERGDENIQYF. Here the CDR3 DNA reads TGTGCCACCAGCAGAGATCGAAACGGAGAGCGGGGGGACGAAAACATTCAGTACTTC.

The rearrangement joins TRBV25-1 to TRBJ2-2; D not certain. This CDR3 comprises 11 residues. Germline V gives CDR1 MGHDK, CDR2 SYGVNS. Between the trimmed V and J ends, which lost 3 bases and 9 bases, there was a span of 5 bases. CDR3 DNA sequence: TGTGCCAGCAGTGAGTCCTGGGAGCTGTTTTTT. Its translation: CASSESWELFF.

The chain is built from TRBV3-1 (or the pseudogene TRBV3-2) and TRBJ1-1; 7 nucleotides agree with TRBD1. The CDR3 runs to 14 residues. Germline-derived CDR1 and CDR2 are LGHDT and YNNKEL (reference sequence). V trimming: 3 bases; J trimming: 5 bases; junction bases outside the gene matches: 6. The CDR3 DNA sequence: TGTGCCAGCAGCCACGCCACAGGGGAAACTGAAGCTTTCTTT. This codes for CASSHATGETEAFF.

The chain combines TRBV14 with TRBJ2-1, with D possibly matching TRBD1 (6 bases). Trimming removed 2 bases at V and 3 bases at J, with 8 bases between. This CDR3 comprises 14 residues. The germline V gene has CDR1 SGHDN and CDR2 FVKESK. CDR3 sequence (DNA): TGTGCCAGCAGCCAACCGGACAGCTACAATGAGCAGTTCTTC. This codes for CASSQPDSYNEQFF.

This clone showed up just a few times. The gene calls are TRBV2 and TRBJ1-4; D gene unclear. This CDR3 has 15 residues. Trimming left V 4 bases short and J 0 bases short, with 9 bases between. Per the germline V gene, CDR1 is SNHLY and CDR2 is FYNNEI. The DNA of the CDR3 is TGTGCCAGCAGTGTCAGAACCCCAACTAATGAAAAACTGTTTTTT. It translates to CASSVRTPTNEKLFF.

The gene calls are TRBV6-5 and TRBJ2-7; 8 positions agree with TRBD2. The germline gives CDR1 MNHEY, CDR2 SVGAGI. J was trimmed by 3 bases and V by 8 bases; bases with no gene match: 9. The CDR3 runs 14 residues. The CDR3 DNA reads TGTGCCAGCGAGGACGGGGGGGGCAGCTACGAGCAGTACTTC. Translation gives CASEDGGGSYEQYF.

V gene TRBV27 combines with J gene TRBJ1-1, with D uncertain. The CDR3 has 13 residues. From germline, CDR1 is MNHEY and CDR2 SMNVEV (reference sequence). V lost 10 bases to trimming and J lost 3 bases, with 15 bases between them. CDR3 sequence (DNA): TGTGCCACCGCCCCGGAGTTGGACACTGAAGCTTTCTTT. Encoded protein: CATAPELDTEAFF.